The 26 T cell receptor beta chains reported below all come from one sample, sequenced in a study of T cell repertoires in cytomegalovirus infection. TCRdb reprocessed the reads via MiXCR and lists one record per CDR3 protein. The data contain around 530,000 distinct CDR3 sequences, approximately 25% of them singletons. The sequencing input was PBMCs. The receptors were sampled from a human donor in good health (CMV status not recorded). Some clones in this sample may be carry-over from other donors' samples.

This clonotype occurred once. The chain joins TRBV7-6 to TRBJ2-7, with 8 bases that match TRBD1. V dropped 5 bases and J dropped 5; count of bases not matched to a gene: 8. Per the germline V gene, CDR1 is SGHVS and CDR2 is FNYEAQ. The CDR3 is 14 amino acids. The CDR3 DNA reads as TGTGCCAGCAGCGGAGGACAGGGTATCGACGAGCAGTACTTC. It translates to CASSGGQGIDEQYF.

This clonotype was seen repeatedly, ten times or more. This chain connects TRBV7-2 to TRBJ2-1; 10 bases line up with TRBD2. J was trimmed by 1 base and V by 6 bases; bases with no gene match: 6. CDR1 and CDR2 from the germline V gene are SGHTA and FQGNSA. This CDR3 spans 16 amino acids. This chain's CDR3 is CASSPLAGHSYNEQFF. CDR3 nucleotide sequence: TGTGCCAGCAGTCCACTAGCGGGACATTCCTACAATGAGCAGTTCTTC.

This rearrangement joins TRBV10-3 to TRBJ1-3; possibly TRBD1 for D (5 bases). This CDR3 is 13 amino acids long. Germline CDR1 and CDR2: ENHRY and SYGVKD. V gave up 7 bases and J gave up 1 base, with 8 bases separating them. The CDR3: CAITQGSGNTIYF. DNA of the CDR3: TGTGCCATCACTCAGGGTTCTGGAAACACCATATATTTT.

This clonotype was picked up many times. V usage is TRBV7-2 and J usage is TRBJ2-2; D uncertain. The CDR3 consists of 14 residues. V lost 5 bases and J lost 7, with 14 bases in between. CDR1 is SGHTA and CDR2 is FQGNSA in the germline V gene. The CDR3 nucleotides read TGTGCCAGCAGCCAGGACCGAGACGGCGGGGAGCTGTTTTTT. It specifies CASSQDRDGGELFF.

J is TRBJ2-7 and V is TRBV28, with D possibly matching TRBD2 (5 bases). The CDR3 runs to 11 residues. Trimming took off 2 bases at V and 7 bases at J, with 6 bases between the two ends. CDR1 is MDHEN, CDR2 SYDVKM, per germline. CDR3 sequence reads: CASSLTREQYF. Here the CDR3 DNA reads TGTGCCAGCAGTTTAACTAGGGAGCAGTACTTC.

This clonotype occurred a few times. The rearrangement links TRBV10-3 to TRBJ2-1; tentatively, D is TRBD1 or TRBD2 (5 bases each). The CDR3 runs to 17 residues. Germline values: CDR1 ENHRY, CDR2 SYGVKD. Trimming removed 6 bases from V and 0 bases from J, with 18 bases in between. CDR3 DNA sequence: TGTGCCATCAGGACGGCCCTCTCGGGGCGCTCCTACAATGAGCAGTTCTTC. Its translation: CAIRTALSGRSYNEQFF.

The chain has TRBV6-2 or TRBV6-3 and TRBJ2-1; D might be TRBD2 (5 bases). The V and J ends lost 0 bases and 0 bases respectively, with 12 bases between them. The CDR3 spans 17 residues. Germline V CDR1 and CDR2: MNHEY, SVGEGT. Here the CDR3 DNA reads TGTGCCAGCAGTTACTCGAACCAGCGGAGCTCCTACAATGAGCAGTTCTTC. As protein: CASSYSNQRSSYNEQFF.

This clonotype was counted at least ten times. The chain recombines TRBV7-2 with TRBJ2-1, with D hard to call. From germline, CDR1 is SGHTA and CDR2 FQGNSA. This CDR3 is 14 amino acids long. With 5 bases removed from V and 0 bases from J, the gap between germline ends came to 8 bases. The CDR3 nucleotides read TGTGCCAGCAGCCCAAGAGACTCCTACAATGAGCAGTTCTTC. Protein sequence: CASSPRDSYNEQFF.

This clonotype has at least ten counts. The chain links TRBV27 to TRBJ2-7; 7 nucleotides agree with TRBD1. This CDR3 is 16 amino acids long. The germline V gene has CDR1 MNHEY and CDR2 SMNVEV (reference sequence). Trimming took 2 bases from V and 1 from J; bases not matched to a gene: 8. DNA of the CDR3: TGTGCCAGCAGTTTACCACCACAGGGGAAGTCCTACGAGCAGTACGTC. Amino acid sequence: CASSLPPQGKSYEQYV.

The sample holds many counts of this clonotype. The rearrangement uses TRBV19 and TRBJ1-1; 8 bases match TRBD1. This CDR3 is built from 16 residues. Germline V gene sequence: CDR1 LNHDA, CDR2 SQIVND (reference sequence). With V trimmed by 5 bases and J by 1 base, 9 bases remained unmatched. Here the CDR3 reads CASSPYGQGKNTEAFF. For the CDR3, the DNA is TGTGCCAGTAGTCCATACGGACAGGGCAAGAACACTGAAGCTTTCTTT.

J is TRBJ1-2 and V is TRBV7-8, with D possibly TRBD1 on 6 matching bases. The CDR3 is made up of 16 amino acids. The V gene's germline CDR1 is SGHVS and CDR2 FQNEAQ. The V end was cut by 5 bases, the J end by 7 bases, with 23 bases between. CDR3 sequence (DNA): TGTGCCAGCAGCACGACTTACAGGGTTGGGAGGAGTGGCTACACCTTC. Amino acid sequence: CASSTTYRVGRSGYTF.

This clonotype appeared many times. This chain links TRBV7-8 with TRBJ2-7; 8 bases are shared with TRBD1. Germline assignment: CDR1 SGHVS and CDR2 FQNEAQ. This CDR3 region has 13 residues. V shed 5 bases, J shed 1 base, and the junction held 1 base outside the gene matches. As DNA, the CDR3 is TGTGCCAGCAGCCGGACAGGGTCCTACGAGCAGTACTTC. It encodes CASSRTGSYEQYF. Together with reference TRBV7-8 and TRBJ2-7, the CDR3 gives the full variable domain: GAGVSQSPRYKVAKRGQDVALRCDPISGHVSLFWYQQALGQGPEFLTYFQNEAQLDKSGLPSDRFFAERPEGSVSTLKIQRTQQEDSAVYLCASSRTGSYEQYFGPGTRLTVT.

This chain joins TRBV20-1 and TRBJ1-2; D gene uncertain. The CDR3 covers 12 residues. Germline V lookup: CDR1 DFQATT, CDR2 SNEGSKA (reference sequence). V gave up 6 bases and J gave up 7 bases, with 15 bases separating them. The CDR3 reads CSAQVFAAGYTF. CDR3 sequence (DNA): TGCAGTGCGCAGGTCTTCGCCGCTGGCTACACCTTC.

This clonotype turned up a few times. CDR3 nucleotides: TGTGCCAGCAGCCTCAATGCGGACACTGAAGCTTTCTTT. This sequence encodes CASSLNADTEAFF. This sequence joins TRBV7-8 and TRBJ1-1; D remains ambiguous. Germline-derived CDR1 and CDR2 are SGHVS and FQNEAQ. With 5 bases removed from V and 3 bases from J, the gap between germline ends came to 10 bases. The CDR3 consists of 13 residues.

This clonotype was detected only a few times. At one boundary the junction diverges from the germline segment, which might be a read error. The CDR3 DNA reads TGCAGTGCTACAGCCGAGAACCCTGAAGCTTTCTTT. The encoded protein is CSATAENPEAFF. V gene TRBV20-1 combines with J gene TRBJ1-1; D gene uncertain. Germline V gene lookup returns CDR1 DFQATT and CDR2 SNEGSKA (reference sequence). This CDR3 has 12 amino acids.

The table lists this clonotype with many counts. The chain carries TRBV27 and TRBJ1-3; no clear D. The V gene's germline CDR1 is MNHEY and CDR2 SMNVEV (reference sequence). Trimming took off 0 bases at V and 0 bases at J, with 6 bases between the two ends. This CDR3 is built from 15 residues. Written as DNA, the CDR3 is TGTGCCAGCAGTTTATCTTCAGGCTCTGGAAACACCATATATTTT. It specifies CASSLSSGSGNTIYF.

V usage is TRBV18 and J usage is TRBJ2-1, with D possibly being TRBD1 (6 bases). CDR1 and CDR2 (germline): KGHSH, LQKENI. The CDR3 sequence is 16 residues long. Trimming left V 1 base short and J 0 bases short, with 10 bases between. This chain's CDR3 is CASSPRDTVSYNEQFF. The DNA for the CDR3 is TGTGCCAGCTCACCACGGGACACCGTCTCCTACAATGAGCAGTTCTTC.

This clonotype was picked up many times. The gene calls are TRBV20-1 and TRBJ1-4, with D maybe TRBD1 (6 bases). V lost 5 bases to trimming and J lost 8 bases, with 12 bases between them. The CDR3 extends over 12 amino acids. Germline V gives CDR1 DFQATT, CDR2 SNEGSKA (reference sequence). The CDR3 sequence is CSAETGGEKLFF. CDR3 coding DNA: TGCAGTGCTGAGACAGGTGGAGAAAAACTGTTTTTT.

This clonotype was recorded many times. The chain links TRBV12-3 or TRBV12-4 to TRBJ1-5, with no clear D. The CDR3 sequence is 13 residues long. V was trimmed by 3 bases and J by 2 bases, leaving 5 bases between them. CDR3 protein: CASSFAGNQPQHF. In DNA form, the CDR3 reads TGTGCCAGCAGTTTCGCGGGCAATCAGCCCCAGCATTTT.

This clonotype showed up just a few times. The chain combines TRBV5-8 with TRBJ2-2, with 7 positions matching TRBD1. CDR1 and CDR2 (germline): SGHTS, YDEGEE. The junction had 6 bases not matched to a gene; V was cut back by 3 bases and J by 1 base. The CDR3 spans 16 residues. This CDR3 reads CASSYRGQVNTGELFF. CDR3 sequence (DNA): TGTGCCAGCAGCTACAGAGGACAGGTGAACACCGGGGAGCTGTTTTTT.

The sample holds a few counts of this clonotype. J is TRBJ2-3 and V is TRBV20-1, with TRBD2 matching 10 bases. The length of the CDR3 is 14 residues. V lost 6 bases, J lost 11 bases, and 14 bases stayed unmatched. In germline, CDR1 is DFQATT, CDR2 SNEGSKA (reference sequence). CDR3 residues: CSARPSGSKARQYF. The CDR3 bases are TGCAGTGCGCGGCCTAGCGGGAGTAAAGCTCGGCAGTATTTT.

The rearrangement links TRBV29-1 to TRBJ2-1, with 9 bases that match TRBD2. Unmatched junction bases numbered 4, after V lost 3 bases and J lost 7 bases. CDR1 and CDR2 (germline): SQVTM, ANQGSEA. This CDR3 contains 13 residues. The DNA for the CDR3 is TGCAGCGTTGATAGCGGGAGTCCAAATGAGCAGTTCTTC. Its translation: CSVDSGSPNEQFF.

This clonotype was detected a few times. The V and J genes are TRBV5-1 and TRBJ2-5, with D possibly called TRBD1 or TRBD2 (5 bases each). V was clipped by 3 bases and J by 1 base, with 13 bases between them. Germline CDR1 reads SGHRS; CDR2 reads YFSETQ. The CDR3 totals 15 residues. The CDR3 loop reads CASSSSGTTQETQYF. CDR3 DNA: TGCGCCAGCAGCTCCTCCGGGACCACCCAAGAGACCCAGTACTTC.

The chain is built from TRBV7-2 and TRBJ1-1; D call uncertain. V shed 4 bases and J shed 3 bases, with 9 bases lying between them. The CDR3 sequence is 13 residues long. Germline assignment: CDR1 SGHTA and CDR2 FQGNSA. This CDR3 is CASSSPRYTEAFF. The CDR3 nucleotides read TGTGCCAGCAGCTCCCCGCGGTACACTGAAGCTTTCTTT.

The V call is TRBV20-1, the J call TRBJ1-1; D unresolved. V gave up 0 bases and J gave up 2 bases, with 7 bases separating them. The CDR3 is made up of 13 amino acids. Per the germline V gene, CDR1 is DFQATT and CDR2 is SNEGSKA (reference sequence). Here the CDR3 DNA reads TGCAGTGCTAGAGAATGGGTAAACACTGAAGCTTTCTTT. This encodes CSAREWVNTEAFF.

This clonotype was recorded a few times. The V call is TRBV6-2 or TRBV6-3, the J call TRBJ1-1; no clear D. V lost 2 bases and J 1 base, leaving 5 bases between the germline ends. Germline V gives CDR1 MNHEY, CDR2 SVGEGT. The CDR3 totals 13 residues. CDR3 protein: CASSYIPNTEAFF. The CDR3, as DNA: TGTGCCAGCAGTTACATACCGAACACTGAAGCTTTCTTT.